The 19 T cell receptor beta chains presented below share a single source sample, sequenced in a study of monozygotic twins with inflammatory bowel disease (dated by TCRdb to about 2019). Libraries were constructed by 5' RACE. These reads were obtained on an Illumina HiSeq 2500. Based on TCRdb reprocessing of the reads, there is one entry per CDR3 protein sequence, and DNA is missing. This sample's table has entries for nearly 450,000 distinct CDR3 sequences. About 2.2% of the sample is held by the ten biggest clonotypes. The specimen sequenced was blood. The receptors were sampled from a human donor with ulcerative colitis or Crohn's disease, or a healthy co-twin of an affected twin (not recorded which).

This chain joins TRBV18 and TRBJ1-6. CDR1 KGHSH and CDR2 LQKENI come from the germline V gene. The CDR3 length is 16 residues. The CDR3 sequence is CASSLHASLNESPLHF.

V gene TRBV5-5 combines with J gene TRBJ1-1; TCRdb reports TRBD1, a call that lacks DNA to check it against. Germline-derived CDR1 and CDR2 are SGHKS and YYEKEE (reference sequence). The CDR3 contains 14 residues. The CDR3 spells CASSFHGGNTEAFF.

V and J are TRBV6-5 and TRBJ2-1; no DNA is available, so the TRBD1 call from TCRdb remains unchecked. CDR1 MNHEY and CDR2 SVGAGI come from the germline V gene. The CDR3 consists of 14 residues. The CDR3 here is CASSWAGKGNEQFF.

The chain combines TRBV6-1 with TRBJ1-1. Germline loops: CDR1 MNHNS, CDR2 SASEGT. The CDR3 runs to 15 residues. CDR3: CASKVRDLMNTEAFF.

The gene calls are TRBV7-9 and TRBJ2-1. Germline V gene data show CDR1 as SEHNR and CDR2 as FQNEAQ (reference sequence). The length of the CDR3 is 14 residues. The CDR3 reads CASSLAQENNEQFF.

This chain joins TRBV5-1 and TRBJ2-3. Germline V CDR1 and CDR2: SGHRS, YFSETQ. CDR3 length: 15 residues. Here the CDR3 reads CASSLGEDSTDTQYF. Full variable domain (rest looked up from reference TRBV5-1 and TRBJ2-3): KAGVTQTPRYLIKTRGQQVTLSCSPISGHRSVSWYQQTPGQGLQFLFEYFSETQRNKGNFPGRFSGRQFSNSRSEMNVSTLELGDSALYLCASSLGEDSTDTQYFGPGTRLTVL.

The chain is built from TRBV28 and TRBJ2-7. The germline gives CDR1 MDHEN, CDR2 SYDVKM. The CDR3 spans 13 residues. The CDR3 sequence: CASSLGVTYEQYF.

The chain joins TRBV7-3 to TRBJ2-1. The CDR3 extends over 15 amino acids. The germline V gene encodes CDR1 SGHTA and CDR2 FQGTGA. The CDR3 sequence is CASSSNGREGNEQFF.

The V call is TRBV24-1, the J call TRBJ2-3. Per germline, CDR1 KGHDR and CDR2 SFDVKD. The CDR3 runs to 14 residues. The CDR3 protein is CATSTGISTDTQYF.

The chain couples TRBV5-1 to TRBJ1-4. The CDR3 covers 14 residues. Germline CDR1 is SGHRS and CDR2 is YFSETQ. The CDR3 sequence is CASSLGSADEKLFF.

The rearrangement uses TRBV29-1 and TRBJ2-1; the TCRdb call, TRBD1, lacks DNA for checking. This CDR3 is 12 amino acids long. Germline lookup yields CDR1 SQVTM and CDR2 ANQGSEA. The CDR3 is CSVAKQGNEQFF.

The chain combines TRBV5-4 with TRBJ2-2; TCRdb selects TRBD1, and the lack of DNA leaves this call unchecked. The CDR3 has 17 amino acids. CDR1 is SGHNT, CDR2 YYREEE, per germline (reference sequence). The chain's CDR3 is CASSSRDRGTVSGELFF.

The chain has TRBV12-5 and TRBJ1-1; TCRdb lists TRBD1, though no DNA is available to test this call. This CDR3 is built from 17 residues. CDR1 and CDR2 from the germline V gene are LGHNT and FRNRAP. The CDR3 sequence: CASGTTGLGTGASEAFF.

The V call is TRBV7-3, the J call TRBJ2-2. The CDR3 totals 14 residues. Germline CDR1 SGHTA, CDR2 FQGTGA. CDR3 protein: CASSRDLNTGELFF.

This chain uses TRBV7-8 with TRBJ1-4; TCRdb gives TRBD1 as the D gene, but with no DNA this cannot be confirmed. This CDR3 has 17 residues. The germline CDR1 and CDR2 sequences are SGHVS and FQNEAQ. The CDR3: CASSLEVRLPVGEKLFF.

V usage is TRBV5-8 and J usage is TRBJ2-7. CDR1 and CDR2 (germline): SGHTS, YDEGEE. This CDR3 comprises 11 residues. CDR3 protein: CANSLRYEQYF.

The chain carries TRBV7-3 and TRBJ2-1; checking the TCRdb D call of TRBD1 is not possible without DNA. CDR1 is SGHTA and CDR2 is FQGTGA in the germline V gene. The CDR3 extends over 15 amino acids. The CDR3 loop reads CASSLDGGRDNEQFF. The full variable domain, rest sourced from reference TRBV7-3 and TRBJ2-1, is GAGVSQTPSNKVTEKGKYVELRCDPISGHTALYWYRQSLGQGPEFLIYFQGTGAADDSGLPNDRFFAVRPEGSVSTLKIQRTERGDSAVYLCASSLDGGRDNEQFFGPGTRLTVL.

This CDR3 reads CASTIQGWDSYEQYF. The chain combines TRBV12-3 or TRBV12-4 with TRBJ2-7; TCRdb names TRBD1, which stays unverified in the absence of DNA. The CDR3 extends over 15 amino acids.

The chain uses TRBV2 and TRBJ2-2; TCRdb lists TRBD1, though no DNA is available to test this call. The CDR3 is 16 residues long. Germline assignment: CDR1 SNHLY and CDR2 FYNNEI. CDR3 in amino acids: CATNDEGQGGSGELFF.